One and the same sample provided the 18 T cell receptor beta chains below, sequenced in a study of shared clonotypes between healthy human individuals. CD45RO-negative, CCR7-positively selected cells formed the naive CD8 fraction, excluding terminally differentiated effector memory CD45RA+ cells. Sequencing was performed with immunoSEQ multiplex PCR; in TCRdb, only in-frame clones are kept and a portion is missing. Of about 750,000 clones in the sample, about 92% are singletons; the top ten hold less than 25%. The specimen was naive CD8+ T cells sorted from blood. The receptors come from a man aged 30 to 45 in good health.

This chain links TRBV28 with TRBJ2-1, with D perhaps matching TRBD2 (6 bases). Between the trimmed V and J ends, which lost 4 bases and 0 bases, there was a span of 16 bases. The V gene's germline CDR1 is MDHEN and CDR2 SYDVKM. CDR3 length equals 17 residues. The CDR3 loop reads CASSSTWGGPSYNEQFF. Written as DNA, the CDR3 is TGTGCCAGCAGTTCCACCTGGGGAGGACCCTCCTACAATGAGCAGTTCTTC.

The genes are TRBV4-1 and TRBJ2-7, with 8 bases aligning to TRBD2. The CDR3 covers 17 residues. The trim removed 1 base at V and 0 bases at J, leaving 8 bases unmatched. Germline V gene sequence: CDR1 MGHRA, CDR2 YSYEKL. The CDR3 coding sequence is TGCGCCAGCAGCCAAGCGGGTAGCGGGGCCGACTCCTACGAGCAGTACTTC. This gives the protein CASSQAGSGADSYEQYF.

The J gene is TRBJ2-7, the V gene TRBV29-1; weak D call: TRBD1 (6 bases). Germline CDR1 reads SQVTM; CDR2 reads ANQGSEA. V gave up 3 bases and J gave up 1 base, with 13 bases separating them. The CDR3 has 14 amino acids. In DNA form, the CDR3 reads TGCAGCGTTGAGTCACAGGGTTTGTCCTACGAGCAGTACTTC. It codes for CSVESQGLSYEQYF.

The chain carries TRBV6-5 and TRBJ1-5, with 7 bases aligning to TRBD1. CDR3 length equals 15 residues. Germline V gene lookup returns CDR1 MNHEY and CDR2 SVGAGI. The J segment lost 1 base and the V segment lost 8 bases, leaving 8 bases of the junction unmatched. The DNA of the CDR3 is TGTGCCAGCTGCGATGGCAGGGGGAGCAATCAGCCCCAGCATTTT. Translated: CASCDGRGSNQPQHF.

This chain links TRBV5-4 with TRBJ2-7; TRBD1 is a possible D gene (5 bases). Germline values: CDR1 SGHNT, CDR2 YYREEE (reference sequence). V shed 0 bases and J shed 4 bases, with 14 bases lying between them. The CDR3 spans 15 residues. In DNA, the CDR3 is TGTGCCAGCAGCTTGGAAGTTGGCAGGGCGTACGAGCAGTACTTC. Residues: CASSLEVGRAYEQYF.

As DNA, the CDR3 is TGTGCCAGCAGCTTGGCTCAAACACTGATTTCTAACTATGGCTACACCTTC. Protein sequence: CASSLAQTLISNYGYTF. V is TRBV5-6 and J is TRBJ1-2; D uncertain. V was trimmed by 0 bases and J by 0 bases, leaving 15 bases between them. CDR3 size: 17 residues. Germline values: CDR1 SGHDT, CDR2 YYEEEE.

CDR3 loop: CAWTQVVAGYEQYF. The CDR3, as DNA: TGTGCCTGGACCCAAGTCGTAGCGGGCTACGAGCAGTACTTC. This rearrangement joins TRBV30 to TRBJ2-7; 7 nucleotides line up with TRBD2. The V and J ends lost 4 bases and 3 bases, in that order; junction bases with no gene match: 9. Germline V lookup: CDR1 GTSNPN, CDR2 SVGIG (reference sequence). This CDR3 is built from 14 residues.

V and J are TRBV19 and TRBJ2-1, with D perhaps being TRBD1 or TRBD2 (5 bases each). V lost 7 bases and J 5 bases, leaving 12 bases between the germline ends. Germline CDR1 is LNHDA and CDR2 is SQIVND (reference sequence). This CDR3 region has 13 residues. The DNA of the CDR3 is TGTGCCAGTACCACTTTGGGACACAATGAGCAGTTCTTC. Translating it yields CASTTLGHNEQFF.

The genes are TRBV5-1 and TRBJ2-7; D is unclear. This CDR3 comprises 13 residues. The V gene lost 1 base and the J gene lost 2 bases, with 7 bases spanning the gap. Per germline, CDR1 SGHRS and CDR2 YFSETQ. As DNA, the CDR3 is TGCGCCAGCAGCTTGCGGTACCCCTACGAGCAGTACTTC. Encoded protein: CASSLRYPYEQYF. Combining the CDR3 with reference TRBV5-1 and TRBJ2-7 gives the whole variable domain KAGVTQTPRYLIKTRGQQVTLSCSPISGHRSVSWYQQTPGQGLQFLFEYFSETQRNKGNFPGRFSGRQFSNSRSEMNVSTLELGDSALYLCASSLRYPYEQYFGPGTRLTVT.

V is TRBV11-2 and J is TRBJ2-3; D remains ambiguous. Germline V gene data show CDR1 as SGHAT and CDR2 as FQNNGV. The CDR3 is 14 amino acids. V was trimmed by 5 bases and J by 3 bases, leaving 12 bases between them. This CDR3 is CASSLYSVTDTQYF. The DNA of the CDR3 is TGTGCCAGCAGCCTCTATAGTGTGACAGATACGCAGTATTTT.

The chain carries TRBV11-2 and TRBJ2-7, with TRBD1 identical over 7 bases. Trimming removed 5 bases from V and 0 bases from J; junction bases left unmatched: 4. The V gene's germline CDR1 is SGHAT and CDR2 FQNNGV. The CDR3 has 14 amino acids. The CDR3 DNA is TGTGCCAGCAGCCCGGACAGGATCTCCTACGAGCAGTACTTC. Translation gives CASSPDRISYEQYF.

The chain employs TRBV29-1 and TRBJ2-7; 9 nucleotides agree with TRBD2. The CDR3 runs 13 residues. Trimming removed 8 bases from V and 1 base from J; junction bases left unmatched: 6. The V gene's germline CDR1 is SQVTM and CDR2 ANQGSEA. This CDR3 reads CSFSAGGSYEQYF. DNA of the CDR3: TGCAGCTTCTCAGCGGGGGGTTCCTACGAGCAGTACTTC.

The DNA for the CDR3 is TGTGCCAGCAGTGATCGGACAGGAATCTCCTACGAGCAGTACTTC. This encodes CASSDRTGISYEQYF. The chain is built from TRBV6-1 and TRBJ2-7; 7 bases map to TRBD1. Losses at the gene ends were 3 bases for V and 0 bases for J; bases not matched to a gene: 5. CDR1 MNHNS and CDR2 SASEGT come from the germline V gene. This CDR3 comprises 15 residues.

V usage is TRBV9 and J usage is TRBJ2-5; D uncertain. The CDR3 length is 14 residues. The V gene lost 2 bases and the J gene lost 4 bases, with 12 bases spanning the gap. Germline-derived CDR1 and CDR2 are SGDLS and YYNGEE. The CDR3: CASSVSGVRETQYF. Here the CDR3 DNA reads TGTGCCAGCAGCGTTTCAGGCGTTAGAGAGACCCAGTACTTC.

V gene TRBV14 combines with J gene TRBJ2-5; D uncertain. The V gene's germline CDR1 is SGHDN and CDR2 FVKESK. Trimming left V 3 bases short and J 4 bases short, with 9 bases between. The CDR3 spans 13 residues. The CDR3 reads CASSQLLRETQYF. The CDR3 DNA sequence: TGTGCCAGCAGCCAGCTCCTTAGAGAGACCCAGTACTTC.

This clone was seen just once. The chain uses TRBV27 and TRBJ2-1; D is perhaps TRBD1 (6 bases). Germline values: CDR1 MNHEY, CDR2 SMNVEV (reference sequence). This CDR3 is 15 amino acids long. V was shortened by 5 bases and J by 8 bases, with 19 bases between the two germline ends. The CDR3 spells CASSRTEPDPYEQFF. CDR3 DNA: TGTGCCAGCAGTCGGACAGAGCCCGATCCTTATGAGCAGTTCTTC.

V usage is TRBV28 and J usage is TRBJ1-1; D remains ambiguous. This CDR3 comprises 16 residues. V was shortened by 3 bases and J by 0 bases, with 14 bases between the two germline ends. Germline loops: CDR1 MDHEN, CDR2 SYDVKM. CDR3 bases: TGTGCCAGCAGTTTTAACCCCTTCACAGTGAACACTGAAGCTTTCTTT. Translated, it gives CASSFNPFTVNTEAFF.

The J gene is TRBJ2-1, the V gene TRBV29-1; 9 positions match TRBD2. The CDR3 has 20 amino acids. Germline V gene data show CDR1 as SQVTM and CDR2 as ANQGSEA. With 1 base clipped from V and 4 bases from J, the junction kept 20 bases outside the gene matches. In nucleotides, the CDR3 is TGCAGCGTTGAAGCTATACTCGGGACTAGCCCATTACAGGGTTACAATGAGCAGTTCTTC. It codes for CSVEAILGTSPLQGYNEQFF.